These 27 T cell receptor beta chains share one sample of origin, sequenced in a study of HIV-infected patients and healthy controls. Whole blood was used without fractionation, so all unsorted peripheral T cells were included. cDNA was made from approximately 0.55 ug RNA using alpha and beta constant primers. Separate chain-specific third strand synthesis with multiplexing indices produced the alpha and beta libraries. In TCRdb, the 5' RACE reads were re-called with MiXCR into one record per CDR3 protein. Seen here are roughly 15,000 distinct CDR3 sequences, just under 9.5% observed once, and the top ten hold about 5.1%. The sequenced material came from blood. The source of these receptors is an adult in good health.

This clonotype was seen many times. The chain joins TRBV6-4 to TRBJ2-2; TRBD1 agrees at 8 bases. CDR3 length: 15 amino acids. The junction had 0 bases not matched to a gene; V was cut back by 2 bases and J by 1 base. Germline loops: CDR1 MRHNA, CDR2 SNTAGT. The CDR3 spells CASSDGTGNTGELFF. DNA for the CDR3: TGTGCCAGCAGTGACGGGACAGGGAACACCGGGGAGCTGTTTTTT.

This clonotype was counted many times. The V call is TRBV6-4, the J call TRBJ2-1; possibly TRBD2 for D (6 bases). V was pared by 0 bases and J by 3 bases, with 9 bases between. The CDR3 runs to 15 residues. Germline CDR1 and CDR2: MRHNA and SNTAGT. CDR3 region: CASSDSVEGYNEQFF. The CDR3 nucleotides read TGTGCCAGCAGTGACTCAGTGGAGGGCTACAATGAGCAGTTCTTC.

In regard to this clonotype: A much larger clonotype is one base distant, so this may be a read error. V and J are TRBV4-1 and TRBJ2-5; TRBD2 matches at 12 bases. Germline-derived CDR1 and CDR2 are MGHRA and YSYEKL. V lost 2 bases and J lost 1; bases outside the gene matches: 11. This CDR3 contains 19 residues. The CDR3 spells CASSQSPPLAGGVQETQYF. The DNA of the CDR3 is TGCGCCAGCAGCCAATCCCCTCCCCTAGCGGGAGGGGTCCAAGAGACCCAGTACTTC.

This clonotype was recorded at least ten times. The J gene is TRBJ2-2, the V gene TRBV20-1; D remains unclear. CDR3 length: 13 amino acids. V was clipped by 3 bases and J by 8 bases, with 13 bases between them. Germline lookup yields CDR1 DFQATT and CDR2 SNEGSKA (reference sequence). This CDR3 reads CSAREVSSGELFF. Here the CDR3 DNA reads TGCAGTGCTAGGGAAGTGTCTTCGGGGGAGCTGTTTTTT.

This clonotype has at least ten counts. This chain connects TRBV2 to TRBJ2-6; possible D gene TRBD1, 6 bases. The CDR3 has 15 residues. V was trimmed by 6 bases and J by 0 bases, leaving 9 bases between them. Germline values: CDR1 SNHLY, CDR2 FYNNEI. The CDR3 loop reads CASRTGLSGANVLTF. In DNA, the CDR3 is TGTGCCAGCAGAACAGGGCTCTCTGGGGCCAACGTCCTGACTTTC.

This clonotype was seen ten or more times. The chain couples TRBV5-1 to TRBJ1-3, with TRBD1 as a possible D gene (5 bases). V lost 0 bases and J lost 7, with 14 bases in between. The CDR3 sequence is 15 residues long. Germline values: CDR1 SGHRS, CDR2 YFSETQ. DNA for the CDR3: TGCGCCAGCAGCTTGGACGGGGCCAGTGGGAACACCATATATTTT. This gives the protein CASSLDGASGNTIYF.

This clonotype was detected ten times or more. The CDR3 region has the DNA TGTGCCAGCAAGAAGCGGGAGAGGGATGAGCAGTTCTTC. Its translation: CASKKRERDEQFF. The chain has TRBV2 and TRBJ2-1; 8 bases match TRBD2. CDR1 SNHLY and CDR2 FYNNEI come from the germline V gene. This CDR3 has 13 amino acids. J was trimmed by 8 bases and V by 7 bases; bases with no gene match: 7. Using reference TRBV2 and TRBJ2-1 for the parts outside the CDR3, the full variable domain is EPEVTQTPSHQVTQMGQEVILRCVPISNHLYFYWYRQILGQKVEFLVSFYNNEISEKSEIFDDQFSVERPDGSNFTLKIRSTKLEDSAMYFCASKKRERDEQFFGPGTRLTVL.

In this sample, this clonotype is medium-sized (0.01 to 0.1%). This sequence joins TRBV14 and TRBJ2-3; TRBD2 is a possible D gene (5 bases). V dropped 4 bases and J dropped 4 bases, with 18 bases sitting between them. The CDR3 is 16 residues long. The germline gives CDR1 SGHDN, CDR2 FVKESK. CDR3 region: CASSPLKRESSDTQYF. Here the CDR3 DNA reads TGTGCCAGCAGCCCTCTGAAGAGGGAGAGCTCAGATACGCAGTATTTT.

This clonotype appeared many times. The V call is TRBV3-1, the J call TRBJ1-5; D remains ambiguous. The CDR3 spans 12 residues. CDR1 and CDR2 (germline): LGHDT, YNNKEL (reference sequence). The V gene lost 1 base and the J gene lost 3 bases, with 1 base spanning the gap. CDR3 DNA: TGTGCCAGCAGCCAAGTCAATCAGCCCCAGCATTTT. Its translation is CASSQVNQPQHF.

This clonotype has at least ten counts. The chain recombines TRBV27 with TRBJ2-3, with D perhaps matching TRBD1 or TRBD2 (5 bases each). This CDR3 spans 18 amino acids. Trimming left V 0 bases short and J 6 bases short, with 22 bases between. Germline values: CDR1 MNHEY, CDR2 SMNVEV (reference sequence). The CDR3 is CASSLSLPPGRHKDTQYF. Here the CDR3 DNA reads TGTGCCAGCAGTTTATCTCTCCCCCCGGGACGGCATAAGGATACGCAGTATTTT.

Many counts were recorded for this clonotype. V and J are TRBV19 and TRBJ2-1; D may be TRBD2 (5 bases). Per the germline V gene, CDR1 is LNHDA and CDR2 is SQIVND (reference sequence). Trimming took 6 bases from V and 8 from J, leaving 11 bases between them. The CDR3 has 12 amino acids. CDR3 nucleotide sequence: TGTGCCAGTAGAACTAGTAGCGATGAGCAGTTCTTC. It translates to CASRTSSDEQFF.

The chain joins TRBV6-4 to TRBJ2-3, with D perhaps matching TRBD1 (7 bases). The V end lost 2 bases, the J end lost 2 bases, and 11 bases lay between the germline ends. This CDR3 is 15 amino acids long. Germline V gene data show CDR1 as MRHNA and CDR2 as SNTAGT. For the CDR3, the DNA is TGTGCCAGCAGTGACCAGGGGGGAAACACAGATACGCAGTATTTT. As protein: CASSDQGGNTDTQYF.

Details on this clonotype: The CDR3 end shows no conserved phenylalanine or tryptophan, and so a read error is likely. The chain carries TRBV18 and TRBJ2-7; unclear D gene. Deletions cut 2 bases from V and 4 bases from J, with 12 bases between. Germline V CDR1 and CDR2: KGHSH, LQKENI. The CDR3 is 14 amino acids. This CDR3 reads CASSPGPGVYEQYL. DNA for the CDR3: TGTGCCAGCTCACCAGGACCTGGGGTATACGAGCAGTACCTC.

This chain connects TRBV20-1 to TRBJ2-6, with 9 bases aligning to TRBD1. V shed 1 base and J 0 bases; nucleotides not matched to a gene: 7. The CDR3 contains 18 residues. Germline CDR1 DFQATT, CDR2 SNEGSKA (reference sequence). The CDR3 spells CSARGGTGSTSGANVLTF. The DNA of the CDR3 is TGCAGTGCTAGAGGGGGGACAGGGAGCACCTCTGGGGCCAACGTCCTGACTTTC.

The chain couples TRBV5-6 to TRBJ2-7, with D possibly being TRBD1 or TRBD2 (5 bases each). V dropped 7 bases and J dropped 5 bases, with 25 bases sitting between them. This CDR3 is 16 amino acids long. Germline V gives CDR1 SGHDT, CDR2 YYEEEE. Written as DNA, the CDR3 is TGTGCCAGCCGTCCTCTCCGTGAGTTGGGGACCCACGAGCAGTACGTC. Its translation: CASRPLRELGTHEQYV.

In its sample, this clonotype was seen many times. The V gene is TRBV20-1, the J gene TRBJ1-1; the D gene is possibly TRBD1 (5 bases). V lost 0 bases, J lost 1 base, and 6 bases lay in between. CDR1 and CDR2 from the germline V gene are DFQATT and SNEGSKA (reference sequence). The CDR3 covers 13 residues. The CDR3 spells CSAREGGNTEAFF. The CDR3 bases are TGCAGTGCTAGAGAGGGGGGGAACACTGAAGCTTTCTTT.

This clonotype is medium-sized (0.01 to 0.1%) within its sample. J is TRBJ2-2 and V is TRBV28; D is ambiguous. This CDR3 spans 14 amino acids. The germline V and J ends were trimmed by 10 bases and 4 bases, with 16 bases remaining between them. Germline V gene data show CDR1 as MDHEN and CDR2 as SYDVKM. The CDR3 DNA sequence: TGTGCCACCCTTATCCGACAACGCACCGGGGAGCTGTTTTTT. Translation gives CATLIRQRTGELFF. The whole variable domain, filled in from reference TRBV28 and TRBJ2-2, reads DVKVTQSSRYLVKRTGEKVFLECVQDMDHENMFWYRQDPGLGLRLIYFSYDVKMKEKGDIPEGYSVSREKKERFSLILESASTNQTSMYLCATLIRQRTGELFFGEGSRLTVL.

V usage is TRBV15 and J usage is TRBJ2-3; tentative D call: TRBD1 (5 bases). V lost 2 bases and J lost 5, with 5 bases in between. Germline V gives CDR1 LNHNV, CDR2 YYDKDF (reference sequence). The CDR3 spans 12 residues. The chain's CDR3 is CATSRQGDTQYF. CDR3 nucleotides: TGTGCCACCAGCAGACAGGGAGATACGCAGTATTTT.

This chain joins TRBV19 and TRBJ2-1; 12 bases line up with TRBD2. The germline V gene encodes CDR1 LNHDA and CDR2 SQIVND (reference sequence). J was trimmed by 10 bases and V by 3 bases; bases with no gene match: 4. The CDR3 consists of 14 residues. In DNA, the CDR3 is TGTGCCAGTAGTATGGGGACTAGCGGGCCCGAGCAGTTCTTC. This encodes CASSMGTSGPEQFF.

This clonotype was observed many times. The V call is TRBV5-1, the J call TRBJ2-3; 14 bases fit TRBD2. Germline trimming cut 4 bases from V and 5 bases from J; bases unmatched to any gene: 3. The CDR3 is made up of 15 amino acids. Germline CDR1 reads SGHRS; CDR2 reads YFSETQ. CDR3 nucleotides: TGCGCCAGCAGCGGCGGACTAGCGGGAGGAGATACGCAGTATTTT. Protein product: CASSGGLAGGDTQYF.

V and J are TRBV19 and TRBJ1-3, with a tentative D call TRBD1 (6 bases). The CDR3 length is 16 residues. CDR1 and CDR2 from the germline V gene are LNHDA and SQIVND (reference sequence). The germline V and J ends were trimmed by 4 bases and 0 bases, with 13 bases remaining between them. The CDR3 loop reads CASSSGDTRSGNTIYF. CDR3 DNA: TGTGCCAGTAGTAGTGGGGACACTCGCTCTGGAAACACCATATATTTT.

This clonotype was counted ten times or more. The chain combines TRBV5-5 with TRBJ2-1, with TRBD2 as a possible D gene (6 bases). The germline CDR1 and CDR2 sequences are SGHKS and YYEKEE (reference sequence). Trimming stripped 4 bases from V and 4 bases from J, with 18 bases between. The CDR3 has 16 residues. The CDR3 is CASSRGGLSSYNEQFF. The CDR3 coding sequence is TGTGCCAGCAGCCGCGGCGGACTATCCTCTTACAATGAGCAGTTCTTC.

This clonotype is medium-sized (0.01 to 0.1%) within its sample. In DNA, the CDR3 is TGTGCCAGCAGTGAGGGGGGCGCCTATGGCTACACCTTC. Translation gives CASSEGGAYGYTF. V usage is TRBV12-3 or TRBV12-4 and J usage is TRBJ1-2, with D tentatively TRBD1 (6 bases). This CDR3 has 13 residues. V was trimmed by 5 bases and J by 4 bases, leaving 11 bases between them.

This clonotype was picked up many times. The chain employs TRBV2 and TRBJ2-7, with a possible D match to TRBD1 (5 bases). The germline CDR1 and CDR2 sequences are SNHLY and FYNNEI. The V gene lost 2 bases and the J gene lost 6 bases, with 8 bases spanning the gap. This CDR3 region has 12 residues. The CDR3 is CASSERQGEQYV. CDR3 DNA sequence: TGTGCCAGCAGTGAAAGGCAGGGCGAGCAGTACGTC.

This clonotype has just a few counts. The V gene is TRBV5-1, the J gene TRBJ2-4; the match to TRBD2 covers 8 bases. The CDR3 loop spans 17 amino acids. V dropped 4 bases and J dropped 0; count of bases not matched to a gene: 9. The V gene's germline CDR1 is SGHRS and CDR2 YFSETQ. CDR3: CASSPGTRALAKNIQYF. The CDR3 bases are TGCGCCAGCAGCCCCGGGACTAGGGCCTTAGCCAAAAACATTCAGTACTTC.

This clonotype was detected ten times or more. The chain carries TRBV7-9 and TRBJ2-7, with D perhaps assigned TRBD1 or TRBD2 (5 bases each). V dropped 5 bases and J dropped 3 bases, with 11 bases sitting between them. The germline V gene has CDR1 SEHNR and CDR2 FQNEAQ (reference sequence). The CDR3 is made up of 13 amino acids. CDR3: CASSPGAYYEQYV. The CDR3 DNA sequence: TGTGCCAGCAGCCCCGGGGCGTACTACGAGCAGTACGTC.

This clonotype showed up just a few times. The chain is built from TRBV12-3 or TRBV12-4 and TRBJ2-1; tentatively, D is TRBD2 (5 bases). Trimming took 10 bases from V and 2 from J, leaving 6 bases between them. The length of the CDR3 is 11 residues. The CDR3 loop reads CATGTYNEQFF. CDR3 DNA: TGTGCCACGGGAACCTACAATGAGCAGTTCTTC.